This T cell receptor (beta chain) was recovered during a study of identical twins (dated by TCRdb to about 2016). General notes on the study: The study deep-sequenced TCR alpha and beta repertoires from monozygotic twins, unrelated adults of various ages and cord blood to test whether fetal clonotypes persist. To rule out contamination, the twin experiments were replicated at different times with different library preparation protocols.

What the study reported, not specific to this receptor: Abundant cord blood beta clonotypes carried fewer insertions; young adult naive repertoires showed a weaker similar trend, while memory repertoires showed none. Recombination models systematically underestimated out-of-frame TCR alpha sharing in monozygotic twins but agreed with sharing between unrelated individuals. Invariant T cells such as MAIT and iNKT could partly confound zero-insertion analyses, although diverse VJ usage argued against such confounding for most clonotypes. Conclusions relied on cross-sectional statistical analysis, since the same donors could not be followed over many years. Compared with coincidental sharing between unrelated individuals, out-of-frame TCR alpha sequences shared between twins had an excess of sequences with low generation probability. Excess twin sharing in beta out-of-frame sequences was weaker because fewer shared sequences lowered the signal-to-noise ratio.

This clonotype was counted only a few times. The antigen this receptor binds is unknown. No base quality information exists; no much larger clone differs at one position. Libraries were built with 5' RACE. The sample was run on an Illumina HiSeq 2000. Template switching introduced a universal primer binding site; the final cDNA contained a unique molecular identifier, enabling accurate counting of TCR cDNA molecules. Specific primers in the conserved constant-segment region were used to synthesize first-strand cDNA for TCR alpha and beta chains. To control for contamination, every cDNA library carried two barcodes: a SMART-Mk sample barcode plus Illumina barcodes. TruSeq adapter sequences along with Illumina sample barcodes were introduced in two successive PCR steps. TCR alpha and beta cDNA libraries were sequenced on the Illumina HiSeq platform with custom primers. In the original analysis: MiGEC was used to process raw reads and extract unique molecular identifiers, and MiXCR was used to find CDR3 positions. Recombination models were inferred per individual with the repgenHMM and IGoR tools using an EM algorithm. Shared clonotype analysis was performed with the tcR package in R, normalizing sharing by the product of cloneset sizes. Out-of-frame nonproductive sequences were analyzed to study raw recombination free of thymic and clonal selection effects. TCRdb redid the processing of the public reads, applying fastp at Q25 and MiXCR, and retained in-frame beta chains. Each CDR3 protein gets just one entry, which takes the most common genes and DNA from the rows behind it. TCRdb's processing, not the authors' own work, is the source of the V and J calls. The sample table shows fewer than 550,000 distinct CDR3 sequences, and about 15% are seen once. The ten largest clones add up to about 0.4% of the sample.

All donors were healthy Caucasians. Three pairs of female monozygotic twins, all aged roughly 18 to 29 years, were included in the twin cohort. Positive isolation kits from Invitrogen were used to isolate the CD4+ and CD8+ T cell populations. The CDR3 starts with the cysteine, ends with the phenylalanine, and has 16 residues. The DNA shown is the 48-base CDR3, in frame from base 1. The trim is 1 base for V and 0 bases for J, with a gap of 11 bases between the germline ends. Sequences SGHVS (CDR1) and FNYEAQ (CDR2) are obtained from the germline V gene. These data were likewise used in another study, on yellow fever vaccine responses in identical twins. The second study also describes: The T cell response to vaccination in identical twins was reported by the authors to appear partly convergent and partly personalized. In the study, vaccine-responding T cell clones were precisely tracked in identical twins.

The TCR sequence derives from a woman under 30 in good health. The chain joins TRBV7-6 to TRBJ2-3; matching of 5 bases hints at TRBD2 as the D gene. The sample comprised CD4+ T cells sorted from blood. The DNA sequence is given as TGTGCCAGCAGCTTAGGGCCTAGCCTTAGCACAGATACGCAGTATTTT. Its protein product is CASSLGPSLSTDTQYF.